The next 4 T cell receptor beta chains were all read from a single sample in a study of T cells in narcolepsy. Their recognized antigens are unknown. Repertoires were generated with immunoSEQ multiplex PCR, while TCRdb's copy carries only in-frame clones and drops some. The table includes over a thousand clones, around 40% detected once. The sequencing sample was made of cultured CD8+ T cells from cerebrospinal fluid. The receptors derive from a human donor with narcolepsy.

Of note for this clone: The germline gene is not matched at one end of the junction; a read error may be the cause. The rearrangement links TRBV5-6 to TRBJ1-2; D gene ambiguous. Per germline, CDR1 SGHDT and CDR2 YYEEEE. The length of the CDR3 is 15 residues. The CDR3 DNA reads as TGTGCCAGCAGGTTGGTTGGTGGGTACGGAGATGGCTACACCTTC. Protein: CASRLVGGYGDGYTF.

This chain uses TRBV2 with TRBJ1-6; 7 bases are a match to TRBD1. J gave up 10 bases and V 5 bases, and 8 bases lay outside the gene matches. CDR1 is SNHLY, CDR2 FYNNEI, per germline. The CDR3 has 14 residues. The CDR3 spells CASSSQGRGSPLHF. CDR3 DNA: TGTGCCAGCAGTTCACAGGGGCGGGGATCACCCCTCCACTTT.

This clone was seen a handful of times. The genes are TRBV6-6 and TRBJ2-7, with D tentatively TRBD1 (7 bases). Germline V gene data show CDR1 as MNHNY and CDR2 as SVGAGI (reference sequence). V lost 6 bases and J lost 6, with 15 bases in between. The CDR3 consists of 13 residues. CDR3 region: CASSQGGTLEQYF. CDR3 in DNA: TGTGCCAGCAGCCAGGGGGGTACTCTCGAGCAGTACTTC.

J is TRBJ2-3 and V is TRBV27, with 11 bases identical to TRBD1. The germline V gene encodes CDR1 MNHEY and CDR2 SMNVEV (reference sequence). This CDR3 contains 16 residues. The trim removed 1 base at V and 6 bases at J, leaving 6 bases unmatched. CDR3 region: CASSLLGQGGGDTQYF. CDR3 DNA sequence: TGTGCCAGCAGTTTATTGGGACAGGGGGGAGGTGATACGCAGTATTTT.